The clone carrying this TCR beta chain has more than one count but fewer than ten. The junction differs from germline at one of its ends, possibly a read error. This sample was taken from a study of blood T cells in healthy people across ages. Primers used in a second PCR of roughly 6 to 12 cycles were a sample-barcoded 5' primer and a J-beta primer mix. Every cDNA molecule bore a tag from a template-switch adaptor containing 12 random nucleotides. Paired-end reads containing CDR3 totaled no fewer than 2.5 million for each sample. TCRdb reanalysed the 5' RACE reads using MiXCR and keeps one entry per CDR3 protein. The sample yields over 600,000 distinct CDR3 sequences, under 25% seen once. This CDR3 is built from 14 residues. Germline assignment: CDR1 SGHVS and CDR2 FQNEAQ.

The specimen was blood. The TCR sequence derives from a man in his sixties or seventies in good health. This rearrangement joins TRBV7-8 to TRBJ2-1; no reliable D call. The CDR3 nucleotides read TGTGCCAGCAGCTTAGGAAACTCCTACAATGTGCAGTTCTTC. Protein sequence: CASSLGNSYNVQFF.